This TCR beta chain was identified during a study of shared clonotypes between healthy human individuals. Overall study: Three plates each covered CD4 naive and memory; CD8 naive two, CD8 memory one.

Cells designated naive CD8 were CD45RO-negative and were positively selected for CCR7, with terminally differentiated effector memory CD45RA+ cells excluded. Germline V gene sequence: CDR1 MDHEN, CDR2 SYDVKM. The V and J ends lost 4 bases and 3 bases, in that order; junction bases with no gene match: 11. The CDR3 totals 16 residues. Concerning this clone: The antigen is not known.

TCRdb's copy holds only in-frame clones and misses some; the assay was immunoSEQ multiplex PCR. Of about 590,000 clones in the sample, over 95% are singletons; the top ten hold 0.095% to 0.12%. General study results and limits: Measured sharing among donors was expected to vary with sequencing depth.

J is TRBJ2-7 and V is TRBV28; TRBD1 agrees at 8 bases. The sequenced sample consisted of naive CD8+ T cells sorted from blood. The clonotype originates from a woman in her thirties in good health. The CDR3 DNA reads as TGTGCCAGCAGTTATAAGACAGGGGCCTTCGACTACGAGCAGTACTTC. It encodes CASSYKTGAFDYEQYF. Filled out from reference TRBV28 and TRBJ2-7, the complete variable domain reads DVKVTQSSRYLVKRTGEKVFLECVQDMDHENMFWYRQDPGLGLRLIYFSYDVKMKEKGDIPEGYSVSREKKERFSLILESASTNQTSMYLCASSYKTGAFDYEQYFGPGTRLTVT.